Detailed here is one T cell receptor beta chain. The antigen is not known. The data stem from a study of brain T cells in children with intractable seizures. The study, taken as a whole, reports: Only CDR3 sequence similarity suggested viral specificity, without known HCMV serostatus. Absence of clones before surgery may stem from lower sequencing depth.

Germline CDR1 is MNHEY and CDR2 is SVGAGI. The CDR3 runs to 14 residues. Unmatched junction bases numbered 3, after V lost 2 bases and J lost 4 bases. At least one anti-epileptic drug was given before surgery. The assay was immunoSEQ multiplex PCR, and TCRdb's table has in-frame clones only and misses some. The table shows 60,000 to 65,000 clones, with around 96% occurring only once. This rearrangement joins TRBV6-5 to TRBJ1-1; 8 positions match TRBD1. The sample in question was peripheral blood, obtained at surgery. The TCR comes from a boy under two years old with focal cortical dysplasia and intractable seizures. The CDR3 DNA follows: TGTGCCAGCAGTTACGCTACAGGGGGCACTGAAGCTTTCTTT. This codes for CASSYATGGTEAFF.